A single sample gave rise to the 5 T cell receptor beta chains below, sequenced in a study of regulatory T cells in long-lasting Graves disease. According to the study, TCR beta libraries were built with iRepertoire HTBI primers and CDR3-region Arm-PCR. TCRdb analysed the multiplex PCR reads with MiXCR anew, one entry per CDR3 protein. The profile shows a few hundred thousand distinct CDR3 sequences, around 16% of them singletons. Time point described: newly diagnosed GD, antithyroid drugs for less than 3 months. After RNA was extracted from PBMCs, the TCR library was made from it. These data were also filed under a second study, of T cells in Graves' hyperthyroidism and ophthalmopathy.

The input for sequencing was peripheral blood mononuclear cells (PBMCs), taken at new diagnosis, from a patient treated with antithyroid drugs. Receptors were obtained from a woman aged 40 to 50 with Graves disease.

This clonotype was detected a few times. A much larger clone differs by one base, so this may be a read error. The genes are TRBV11-1 and TRBJ2-3; D gene unclear. Germline loops: CDR1 SGHAT, CDR2 FQDESV (reference sequence). The CDR3 sequence is 13 residues long. The CDR3 sequence is CASSPTPTDTRYF. CDR3 DNA sequence: TGTGCCAGCAGCCCCACTCCCACAGATACGCGGTATTTT.

This clonotype was counted ten times or more. V and J are TRBV12-3 or TRBV12-4 and TRBJ2-1; D perhaps matches TRBD2 (5 bases). This CDR3 contains 14 residues. Trimming cost V 3 bases and J 6 bases, with 12 bases left between them. The CDR3 coding sequence is TGTGCCAGCAGTTTGCCCGGGATCATCAATGAGCAGTTCTTC. The encoded protein is CASSLPGIINEQFF.

In this sample, this clonotype turned up many times. V and J are TRBV11-3 and TRBJ2-1; 9 nucleotides line up with TRBD1. With 3 bases clipped from V and 3 bases from J, the junction kept 3 bases outside the gene matches. CDR3 length: 15 amino acids. CDR1 is SGHNT and CDR2 is YENEEA in the germline V gene. The CDR3 region has the DNA TGTGCCAGCAGCTTGGACAGGGGCGGCTACAATGAGCAGTTCTTC. Amino acid sequence: CASSLDRGGYNEQFF. Variable domain in full (rest from reference TRBV11-3 and TRBJ2-1): EAGVVQSPRYKIIEKKQPVAFWCNPISGHNTLYWYLQNLGQGPELLIRYENEEAVDDSQLPKDRFSAERLKGVDSTLKIQPAELGDSAVYLCASSLDRGGYNEQFFGPGTRLTVL.

This rearrangement joins TRBV5-1 to TRBJ2-1; 12 nucleotides line up with TRBD2. This CDR3 is 16 amino acids long. Trimming took 0 bases from V and 9 from J; bases not matched to a gene: 7. Germline assignment: CDR1 SGHRS and CDR2 YFSETQ. CDR3 sequence: CASSLVLAGGPGEQFF. CDR3 DNA: TGCGCCAGCAGCTTGGTCCTAGCGGGAGGGCCGGGTGAGCAGTTCTTC.

This clonotype was seen a handful of times. As DNA, the CDR3 is TGTGCCAGCAGGACTAGCGGGATTACTGAGCAGTTCTTC. Amino acid sequence: CASRTSGITEQFF. The chain recombines TRBV28 with TRBJ2-1; 11 nucleotides match TRBD2. V lost 6 bases, J lost 9 bases, and 4 bases stayed unmatched. From germline, CDR1 is MDHEN and CDR2 SYDVKM. CDR3 size: 13 residues.